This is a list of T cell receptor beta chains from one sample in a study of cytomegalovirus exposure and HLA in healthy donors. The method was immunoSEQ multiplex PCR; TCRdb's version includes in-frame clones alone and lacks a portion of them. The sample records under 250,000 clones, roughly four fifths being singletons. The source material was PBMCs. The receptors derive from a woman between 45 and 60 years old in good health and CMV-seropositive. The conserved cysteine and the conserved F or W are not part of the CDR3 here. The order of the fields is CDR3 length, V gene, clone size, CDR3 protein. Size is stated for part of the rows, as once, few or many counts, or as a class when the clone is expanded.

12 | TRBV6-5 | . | ASSYSAGGNGYT
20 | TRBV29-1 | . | SVEDIWGGGTSGTANTGELF
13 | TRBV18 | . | ASFTTGTENTEAF
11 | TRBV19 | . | ASSLGGRTEAF
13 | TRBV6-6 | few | ASSYEGVGNQPQH
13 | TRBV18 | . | ASSPSGESTDTQY
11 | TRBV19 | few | ASSPDRDYGYT
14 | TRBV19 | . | ASSIDGSSGANVLT
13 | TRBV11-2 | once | ASSPERAYQETQY
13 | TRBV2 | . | ASSEQGAKGNTIY
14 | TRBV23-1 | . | ASIIGQGHHTGELF
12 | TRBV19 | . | ASESGLGFNEQF
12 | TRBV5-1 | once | ASSPGDVNPEAF
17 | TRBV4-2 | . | ASSQESGTGRQMNTEAF
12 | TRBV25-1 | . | ASSARGRNTEAF
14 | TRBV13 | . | ASSRQTSVSRSPLH
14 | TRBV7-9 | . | ASSPRTGTGVNGYT
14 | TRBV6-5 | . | ASSYSVAGGRETQY
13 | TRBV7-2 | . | ASSLSVNSRNEQF
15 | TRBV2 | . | ASSEGGGGDPQETQY